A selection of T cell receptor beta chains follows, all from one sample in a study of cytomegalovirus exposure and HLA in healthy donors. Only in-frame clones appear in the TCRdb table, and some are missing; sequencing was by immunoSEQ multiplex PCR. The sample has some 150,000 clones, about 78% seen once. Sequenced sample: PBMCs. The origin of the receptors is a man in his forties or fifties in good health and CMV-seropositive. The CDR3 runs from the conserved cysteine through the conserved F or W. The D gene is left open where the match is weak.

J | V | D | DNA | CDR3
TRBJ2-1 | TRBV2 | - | TGTGCCAGCAGTAGGGAGGGGGGCGTTGAGCAGTTCTTC | CASSREGGVEQFF
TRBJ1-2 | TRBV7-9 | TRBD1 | TGTGCCAGCAGTCAGGGGGCGCCGAGAGGCTACACCTTC | CASSQGAPRGYTF
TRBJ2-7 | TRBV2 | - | TGTGCCAGCATGAACAGGCTTAGCTACGAGCAGTACTTC | CASMNRLSYEQYF
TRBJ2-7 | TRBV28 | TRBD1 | TGTGCCAGCAGTTTATCTGGCCGTCAGGGGGCGCCACCCAAACGGTACTTC | CASSLSGRQGAPPKRYF
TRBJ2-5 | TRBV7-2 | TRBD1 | TGTGCCAGCAGCCTCATCAGGGGGCGGGAGACCCAGTACTTC | CASSLIRGRETQYF
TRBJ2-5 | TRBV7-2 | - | TGTGCCAGCAGTCCCCATGGAAACAGGGTTCGGGAGACCCAGTACTTC | CASSPHGNRVRETQYF
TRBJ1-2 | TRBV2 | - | TGTGCCAGCAATAACGGGAACTATGGCTACACCTTC | CASNNGNYGYTF
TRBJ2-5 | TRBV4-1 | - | TGCGCCAGCAGCCCACACTCTGGGGGCGCAGAGACCCAGTACTTC | CASSPHSGGAETQYF
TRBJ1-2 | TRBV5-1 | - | TGCGCCAGCAGCTTCGACACGTCCGGCTACACCTTC | CASSFDTSGYTF
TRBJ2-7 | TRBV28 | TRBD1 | TGTGCCAGCAGTCATCTGACAGGGATTTCCTACGAGCAGTACTTC | CASSHLTGISYEQYF
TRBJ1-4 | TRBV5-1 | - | TGCGCCAGCAGCTTTCAAGGGAGAGGGTCTAATGAAAAACTGTTTTTT | CASSFQGRGSNEKLFF